This T cell receptor beta chain was retrieved from a study of CD8 T cells in ankylosing spondylitis. TCRdb reanalysed the 5' RACE reads using MiXCR and keeps one entry per CDR3 protein. The sample contains roughly 160,000 distinct CDR3 sequences, around a tenth of which appear only once. This clonotype occurred many times. V shed 3 bases and J shed 6 bases, with 17 bases lying between them. CDR3 length: 16 amino acids. The sequence was collected from a male donor with ankylosing spondylitis or in good health (not recorded which). The material sequenced was blood, either unsorted or a sorted T cell fraction (not recorded which). The chain employs TRBV12-3 or TRBV12-4 and TRBJ1-4; weak D call: TRBD1 (5 bases). The CDR3 DNA follows: TGTGCCAGCAGTTTCGACGGGGCGGTGGGGGATGAAAAACTGTTTTTT. It yields the protein CASSFDGAVGDEKLFF.